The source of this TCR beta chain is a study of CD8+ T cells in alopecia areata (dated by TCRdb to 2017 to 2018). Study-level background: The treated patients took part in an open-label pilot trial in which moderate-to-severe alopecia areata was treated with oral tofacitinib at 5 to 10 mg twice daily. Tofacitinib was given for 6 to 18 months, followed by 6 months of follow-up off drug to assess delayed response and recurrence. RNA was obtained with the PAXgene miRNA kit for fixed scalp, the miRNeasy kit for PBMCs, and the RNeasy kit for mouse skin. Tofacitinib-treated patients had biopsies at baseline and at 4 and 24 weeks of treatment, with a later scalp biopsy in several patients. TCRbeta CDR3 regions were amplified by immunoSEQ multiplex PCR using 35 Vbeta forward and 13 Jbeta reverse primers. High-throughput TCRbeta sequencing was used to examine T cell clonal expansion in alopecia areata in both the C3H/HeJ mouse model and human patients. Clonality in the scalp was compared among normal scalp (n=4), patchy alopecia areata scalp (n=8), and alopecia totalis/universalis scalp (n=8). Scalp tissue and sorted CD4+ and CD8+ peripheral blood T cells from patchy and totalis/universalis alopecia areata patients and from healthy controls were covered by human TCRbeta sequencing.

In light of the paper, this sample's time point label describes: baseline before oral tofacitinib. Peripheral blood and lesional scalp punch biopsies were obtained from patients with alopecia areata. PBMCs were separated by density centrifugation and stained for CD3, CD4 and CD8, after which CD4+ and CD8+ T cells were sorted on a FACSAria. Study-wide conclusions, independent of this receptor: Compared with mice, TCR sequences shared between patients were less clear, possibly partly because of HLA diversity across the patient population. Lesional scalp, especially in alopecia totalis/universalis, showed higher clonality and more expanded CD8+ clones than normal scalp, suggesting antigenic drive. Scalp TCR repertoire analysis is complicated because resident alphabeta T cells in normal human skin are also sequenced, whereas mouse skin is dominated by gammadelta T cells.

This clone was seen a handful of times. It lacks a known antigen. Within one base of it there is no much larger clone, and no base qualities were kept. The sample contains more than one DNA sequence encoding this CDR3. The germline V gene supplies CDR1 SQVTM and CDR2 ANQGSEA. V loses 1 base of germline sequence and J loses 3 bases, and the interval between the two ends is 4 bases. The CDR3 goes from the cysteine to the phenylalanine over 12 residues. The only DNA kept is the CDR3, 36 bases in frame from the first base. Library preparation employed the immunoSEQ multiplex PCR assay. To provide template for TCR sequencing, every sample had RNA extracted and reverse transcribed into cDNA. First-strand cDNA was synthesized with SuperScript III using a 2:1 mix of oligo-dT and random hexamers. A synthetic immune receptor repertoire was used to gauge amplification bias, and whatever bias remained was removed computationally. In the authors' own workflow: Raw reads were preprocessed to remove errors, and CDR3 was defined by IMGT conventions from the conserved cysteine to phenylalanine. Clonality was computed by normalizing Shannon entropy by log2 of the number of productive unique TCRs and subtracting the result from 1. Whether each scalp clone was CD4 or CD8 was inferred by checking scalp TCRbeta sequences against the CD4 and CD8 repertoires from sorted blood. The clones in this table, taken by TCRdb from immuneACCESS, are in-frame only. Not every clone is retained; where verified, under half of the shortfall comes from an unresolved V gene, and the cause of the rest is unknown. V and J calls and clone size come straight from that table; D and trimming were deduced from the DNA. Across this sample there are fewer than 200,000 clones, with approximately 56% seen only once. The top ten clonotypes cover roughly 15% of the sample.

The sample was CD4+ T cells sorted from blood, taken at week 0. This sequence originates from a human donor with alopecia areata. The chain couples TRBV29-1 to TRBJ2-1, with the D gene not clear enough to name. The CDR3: CSVEGGYNEQFF. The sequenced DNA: TGCAGCGTTGAAGGAGGCTACAATGAGCAGTTCTTC.